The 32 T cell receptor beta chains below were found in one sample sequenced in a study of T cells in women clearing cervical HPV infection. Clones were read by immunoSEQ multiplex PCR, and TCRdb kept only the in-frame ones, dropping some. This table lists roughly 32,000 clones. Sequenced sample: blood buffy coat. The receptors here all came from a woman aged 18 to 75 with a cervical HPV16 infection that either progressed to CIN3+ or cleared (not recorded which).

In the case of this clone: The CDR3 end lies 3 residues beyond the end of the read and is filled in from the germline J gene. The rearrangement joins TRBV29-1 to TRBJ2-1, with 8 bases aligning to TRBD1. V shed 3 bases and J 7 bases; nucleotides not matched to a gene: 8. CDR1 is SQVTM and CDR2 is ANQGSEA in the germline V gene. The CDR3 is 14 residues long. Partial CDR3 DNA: TGCAGCGTTGAGGGCGACAGGGGACCGAATGAG. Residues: CSVEGDRGPNE. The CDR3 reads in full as CSVEGDRGPNEQFF.

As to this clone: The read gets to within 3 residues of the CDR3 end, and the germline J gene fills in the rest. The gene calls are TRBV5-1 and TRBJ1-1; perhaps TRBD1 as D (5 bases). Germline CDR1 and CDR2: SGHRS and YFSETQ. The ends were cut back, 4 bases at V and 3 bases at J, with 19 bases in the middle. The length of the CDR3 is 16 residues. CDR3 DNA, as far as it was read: TGCGCCAGCAGCCCGCGGGGGGGGTCGGCTGACACTGAA. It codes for CASSPRGGSADTE. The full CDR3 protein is CASSPRGGSADTEAFF.

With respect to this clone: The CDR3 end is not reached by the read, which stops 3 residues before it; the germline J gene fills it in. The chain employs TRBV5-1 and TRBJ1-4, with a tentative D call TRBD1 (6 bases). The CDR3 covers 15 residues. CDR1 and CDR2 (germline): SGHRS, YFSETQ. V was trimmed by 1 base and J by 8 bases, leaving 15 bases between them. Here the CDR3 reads CASSLTQDSREKLFF. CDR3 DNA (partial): TGCGCCAGCAGCTTGACTCAGGACAGTCGGGAAAAA. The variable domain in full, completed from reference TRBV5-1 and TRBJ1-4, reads KAGVTQTPRYLIKTRGQQVTLSCSPISGHRSVSWYQQTPGQGLQFLFEYFSETQRNKGNFPGRFSGRQFSNSRSEMNVSTLELGDSALYLCASSLTQDSREKLFFGSGTQLSVL.

This CDR3 reads CASSPGTSGRNEQFF. CDR3 bases read: TGTGCCAGCTCCCCCGGGACTAGCGGGAGGAATGAG. This chain uses TRBV18 with TRBJ2-1, with 15 bases identical to TRBD2. The read stops 3 residues short of the end of the CDR3; the missing end is completed from the germline J gene. Germline V gene data show CDR1 as KGHSH and CDR2 as LQKENI. V shed 6 bases and J 7 bases; nucleotides not matched to a gene: 4. This CDR3 has 15 amino acids.

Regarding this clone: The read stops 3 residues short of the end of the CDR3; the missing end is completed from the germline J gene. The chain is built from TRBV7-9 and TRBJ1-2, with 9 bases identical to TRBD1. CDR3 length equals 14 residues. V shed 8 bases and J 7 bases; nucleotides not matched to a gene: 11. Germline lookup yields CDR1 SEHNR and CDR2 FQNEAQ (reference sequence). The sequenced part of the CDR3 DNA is TGTGCCAGCTCACGTCCAACGGGACAGGGTGGC. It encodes CASSRPTGQGG. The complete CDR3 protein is CASSRPTGQGGYTF. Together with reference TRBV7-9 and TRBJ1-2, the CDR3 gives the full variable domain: DTGVSQNPRHKITKRGQNVTFRCDPISEHNRLYWYRQTLGQGPEFLTYFQNEAQLEKSRLLSDRFSAERPKGSFSTLEIQRTEQGDSAMYLCASSRPTGQGGYTFGSGTRLTVV.

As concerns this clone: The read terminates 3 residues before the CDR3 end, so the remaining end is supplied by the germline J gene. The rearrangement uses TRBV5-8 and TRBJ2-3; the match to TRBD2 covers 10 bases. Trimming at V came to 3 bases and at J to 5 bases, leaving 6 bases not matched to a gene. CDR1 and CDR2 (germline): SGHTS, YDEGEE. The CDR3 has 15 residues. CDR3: CASSYTSGTGDTQYF. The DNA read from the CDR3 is TGTGCCAGCAGCTACACTAGCGGGACAGGAGATACG.

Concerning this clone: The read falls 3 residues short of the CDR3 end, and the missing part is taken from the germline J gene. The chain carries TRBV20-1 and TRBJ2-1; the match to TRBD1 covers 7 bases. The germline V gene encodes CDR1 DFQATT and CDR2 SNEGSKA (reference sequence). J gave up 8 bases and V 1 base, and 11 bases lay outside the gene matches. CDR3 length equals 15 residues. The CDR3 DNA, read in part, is TGCAGTGCTAGAGCGGGACAGACTACGGACGATGAG. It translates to CSARAGQTTDDE. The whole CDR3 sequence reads CSARAGQTTDDEQFF.

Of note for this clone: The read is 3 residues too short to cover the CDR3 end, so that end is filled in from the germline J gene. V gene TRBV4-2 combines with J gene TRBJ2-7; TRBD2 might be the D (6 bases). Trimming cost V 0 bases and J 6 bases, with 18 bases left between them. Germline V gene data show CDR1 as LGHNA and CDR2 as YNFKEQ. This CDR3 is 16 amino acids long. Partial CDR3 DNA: TGTGCCAGCAGCCAAGACCACAGCGGGCCGACGGGCGAG. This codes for CASSQDHSGPTGE. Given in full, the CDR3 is CASSQDHSGPTGEQYF.

CDR3 bases read: TGTGCCAGCAGTCCAGGACTAGAGCGCGAG. This translates into CASSPGLERE. The full CDR3 protein is CASSPGLEREQYF. The gene calls are TRBV28 and TRBJ2-7; 7 positions match TRBD2. The CDR3 is cut off 3 residues early in the read; its end comes from the germline J gene. V was clipped by 5 bases and J by 6 bases; unmatched bases: 7. In germline, CDR1 is MDHEN, CDR2 SYDVKM. The CDR3 spans 13 residues.

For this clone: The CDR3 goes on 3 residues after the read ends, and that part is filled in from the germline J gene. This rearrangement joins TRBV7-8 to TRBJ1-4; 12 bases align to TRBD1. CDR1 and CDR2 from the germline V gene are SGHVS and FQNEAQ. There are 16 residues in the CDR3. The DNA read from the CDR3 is TGTGCCAGCAGCCCACGTGGGGGGACAGGGGGCGAGAAA. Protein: CASSPRGGTGGEK. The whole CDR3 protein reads CASSPRGGTGGEKLFF.

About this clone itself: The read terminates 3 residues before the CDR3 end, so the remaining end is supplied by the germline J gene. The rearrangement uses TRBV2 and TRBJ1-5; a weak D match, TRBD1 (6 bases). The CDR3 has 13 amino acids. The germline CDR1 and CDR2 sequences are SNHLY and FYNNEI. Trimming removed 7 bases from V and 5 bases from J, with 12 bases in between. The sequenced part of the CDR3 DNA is TGTGCCAGCAACAGGGAGACAGATCAGCCC. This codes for CASNRETDQP. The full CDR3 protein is CASNRETDQPQHF. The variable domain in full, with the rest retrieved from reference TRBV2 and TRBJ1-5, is EPEVTQTPSHQVTQMGQEVILRCVPISNHLYFYWYRQILGQKVEFLVSFYNNEISEKSEIFDDQFSVERPDGSNFTLKIRSTKLEDSAMYFCASNRETDQPQHFGDGTRLSIL.

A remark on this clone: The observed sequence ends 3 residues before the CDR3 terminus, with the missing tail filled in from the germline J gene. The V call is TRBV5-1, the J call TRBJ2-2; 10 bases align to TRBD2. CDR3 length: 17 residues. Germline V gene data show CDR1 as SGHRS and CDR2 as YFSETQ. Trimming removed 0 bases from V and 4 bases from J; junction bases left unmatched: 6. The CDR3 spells CASSLVGLAVFTGELFF. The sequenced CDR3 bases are TGCGCCAGCAGCTTGGTCGGACTAGCGGTTTTCACCGGGGAG.

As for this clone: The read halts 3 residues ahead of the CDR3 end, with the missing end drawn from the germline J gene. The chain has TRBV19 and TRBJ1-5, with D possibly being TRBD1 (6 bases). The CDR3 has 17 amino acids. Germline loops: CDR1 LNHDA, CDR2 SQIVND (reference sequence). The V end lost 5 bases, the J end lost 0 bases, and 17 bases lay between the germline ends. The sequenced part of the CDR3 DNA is TGTGCCAGTAGTTCGGGCAGGGACAATTATAGCAATCAGCCC. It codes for CASSSGRDNYSNQP. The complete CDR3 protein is CASSSGRDNYSNQPQHF.

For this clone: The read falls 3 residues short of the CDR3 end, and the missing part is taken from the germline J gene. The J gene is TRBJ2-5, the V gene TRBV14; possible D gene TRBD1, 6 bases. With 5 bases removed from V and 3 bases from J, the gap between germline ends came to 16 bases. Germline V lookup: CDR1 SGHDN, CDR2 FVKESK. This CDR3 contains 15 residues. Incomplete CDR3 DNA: TGTGCCAGCAGCTTAGGTCAGGGGCTTGAAGAGACC. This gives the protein CASSLGQGLEET. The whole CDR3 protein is CASSLGQGLEETQYF.

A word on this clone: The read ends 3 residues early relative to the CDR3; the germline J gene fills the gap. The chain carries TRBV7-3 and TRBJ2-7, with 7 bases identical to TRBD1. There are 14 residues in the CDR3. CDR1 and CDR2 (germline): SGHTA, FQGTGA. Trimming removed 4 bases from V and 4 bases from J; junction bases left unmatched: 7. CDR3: CASSWTGCEYEQYF. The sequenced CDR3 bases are TGTGCCAGCAGCTGGACAGGTTGTGAGTACGAG.

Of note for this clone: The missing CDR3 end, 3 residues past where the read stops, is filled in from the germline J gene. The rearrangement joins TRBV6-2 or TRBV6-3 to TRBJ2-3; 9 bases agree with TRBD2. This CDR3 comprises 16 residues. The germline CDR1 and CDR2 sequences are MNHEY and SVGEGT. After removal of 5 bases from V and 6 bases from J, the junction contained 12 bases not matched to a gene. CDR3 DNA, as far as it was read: TGTGCCAGCAGTAAACCATTAGCGGGAGCCAGCGATACG. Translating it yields CASSKPLAGASDT. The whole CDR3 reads CASSKPLAGASDTQYF.

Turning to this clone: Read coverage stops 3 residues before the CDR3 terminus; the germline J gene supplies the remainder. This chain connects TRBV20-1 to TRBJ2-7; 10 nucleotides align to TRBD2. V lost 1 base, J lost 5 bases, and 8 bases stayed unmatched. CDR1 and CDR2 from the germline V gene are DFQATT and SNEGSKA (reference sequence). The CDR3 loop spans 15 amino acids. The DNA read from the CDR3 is TGCAGTGCTAGAGTACCCCTAGCGGGAGACCACGAG. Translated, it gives CSARVPLAGDHE. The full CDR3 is CSARVPLAGDHEQYF.

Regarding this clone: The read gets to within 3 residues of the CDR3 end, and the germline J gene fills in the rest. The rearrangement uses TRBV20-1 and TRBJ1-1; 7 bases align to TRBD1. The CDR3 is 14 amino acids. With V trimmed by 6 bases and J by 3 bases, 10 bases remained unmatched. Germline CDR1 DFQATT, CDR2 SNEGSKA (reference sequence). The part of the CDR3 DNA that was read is TGCAGTGCGAGAACAGGGGATACGGACACTGAA. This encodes CSARTGDTDTE. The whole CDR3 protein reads CSARTGDTDTEAFF.

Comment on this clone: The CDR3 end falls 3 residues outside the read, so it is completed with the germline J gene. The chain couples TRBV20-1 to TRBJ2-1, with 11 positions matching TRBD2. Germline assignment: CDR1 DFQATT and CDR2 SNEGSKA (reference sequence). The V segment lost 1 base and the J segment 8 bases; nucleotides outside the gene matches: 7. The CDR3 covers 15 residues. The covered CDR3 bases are TGCAGTGCTAGAGGGGCTAGCGGGAGGCCCGATGAG. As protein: CSARGASGRPDE. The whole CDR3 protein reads CSARGASGRPDEQFF.

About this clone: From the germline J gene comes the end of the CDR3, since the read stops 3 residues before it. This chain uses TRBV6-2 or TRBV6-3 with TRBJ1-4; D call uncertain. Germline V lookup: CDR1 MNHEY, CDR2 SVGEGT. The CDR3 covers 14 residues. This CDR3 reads CASSYGGMNSPLFF. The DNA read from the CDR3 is TGTGCCAGCAGTTACGGCGGGATGAATTCACCA.

CDR3 loop: CSARQGANEAFF. CDR3 DNA, as far as it was read: TGCAGTGCTAGACAGGGGGCGAATGAA. This sequence joins TRBV20-1 and TRBJ1-1, with 8 bases identical to TRBD1. From the germline J gene comes the end of the CDR3, since the read stops 3 residues before it. The ends lost 2 bases at V and 7 bases at J; junction bases unmatched: 3. Germline V CDR1 and CDR2: DFQATT, SNEGSKA (reference sequence). There are 12 residues in the CDR3.

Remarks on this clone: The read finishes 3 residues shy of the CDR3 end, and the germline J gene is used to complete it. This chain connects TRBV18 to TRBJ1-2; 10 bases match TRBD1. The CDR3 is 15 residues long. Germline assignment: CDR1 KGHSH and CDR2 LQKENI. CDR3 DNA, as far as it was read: TGTGCCAGCTCACCAGCTGGGACAGGGGTGTACGAC. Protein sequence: CASSPAGTGVYD. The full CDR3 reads CASSPAGTGVYDYTF. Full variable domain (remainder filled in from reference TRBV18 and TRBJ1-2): NAGVMQNPRHLVRRRGQEARLRCSPMKGHSHVYWYRQLPEEGLKFMVYLQKENIIDESGMPKERFSAEFPKEGPSILRIQQVVRGDSAAYFCASSPAGTGVYDYTFGSGTRLTVV.

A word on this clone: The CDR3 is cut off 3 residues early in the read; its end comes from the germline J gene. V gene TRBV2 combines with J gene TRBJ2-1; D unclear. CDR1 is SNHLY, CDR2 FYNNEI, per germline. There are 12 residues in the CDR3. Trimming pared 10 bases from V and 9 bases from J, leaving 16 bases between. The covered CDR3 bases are TGTGCCACCACCATGGGTCCGGGTGAG. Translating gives CATTMGPGE. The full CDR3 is CATTMGPGEQFF.

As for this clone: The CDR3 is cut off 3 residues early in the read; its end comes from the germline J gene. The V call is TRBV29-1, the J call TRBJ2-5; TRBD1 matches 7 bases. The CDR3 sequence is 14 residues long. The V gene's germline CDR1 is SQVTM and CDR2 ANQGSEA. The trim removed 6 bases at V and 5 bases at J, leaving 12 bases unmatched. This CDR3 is CSVAGQATRETQYF. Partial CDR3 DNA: TGCAGCGTAGCCGGACAGGCAACTCGGGAGACC.

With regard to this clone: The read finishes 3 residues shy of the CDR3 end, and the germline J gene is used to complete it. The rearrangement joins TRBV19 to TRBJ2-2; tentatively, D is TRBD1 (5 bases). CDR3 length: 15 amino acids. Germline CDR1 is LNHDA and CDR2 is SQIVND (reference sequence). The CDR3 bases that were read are TGTGCCAGTAGTAAAAGGGGTGGTAGTGGATCACCG. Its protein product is CASSKRGGSGSP. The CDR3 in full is CASSKRGGSGSPLFF.

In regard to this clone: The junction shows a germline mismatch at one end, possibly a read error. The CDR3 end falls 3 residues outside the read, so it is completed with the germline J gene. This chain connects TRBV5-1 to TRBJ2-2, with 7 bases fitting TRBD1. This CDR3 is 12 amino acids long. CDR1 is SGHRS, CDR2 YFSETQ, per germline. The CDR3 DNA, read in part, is TGCGCCAGCAGTACTCCTCCAGGGGGG. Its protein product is CASSTPPGG. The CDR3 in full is CASSTPPGGLFF. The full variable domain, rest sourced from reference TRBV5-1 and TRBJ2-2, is KAGVTQTPRYLIKTRGQQVTLSCSPISGHRSVSWYQQTPGQGLQFLFEYFSETQRNKGNFPGRFSGRQFSNSRSEMNVSTLELGDSALYLCASSTPPGGLFFGEGSRLTVL.

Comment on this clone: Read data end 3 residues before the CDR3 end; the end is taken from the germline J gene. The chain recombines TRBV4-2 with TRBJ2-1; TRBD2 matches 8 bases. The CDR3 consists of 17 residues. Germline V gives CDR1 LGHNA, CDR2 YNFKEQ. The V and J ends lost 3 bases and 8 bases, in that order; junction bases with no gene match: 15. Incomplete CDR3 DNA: TGTGCCAGCAGCCAGTCACTAGCGGCCCTCCGGGGTGATGAG. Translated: CASSQSLAALRGDE. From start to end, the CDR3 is CASSQSLAALRGDEQFF.

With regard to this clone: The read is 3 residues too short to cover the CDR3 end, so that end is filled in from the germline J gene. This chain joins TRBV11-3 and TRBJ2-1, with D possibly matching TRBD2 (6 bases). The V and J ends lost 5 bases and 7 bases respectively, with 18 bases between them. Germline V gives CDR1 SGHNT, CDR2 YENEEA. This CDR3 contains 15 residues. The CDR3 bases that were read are TGTGCCAGCAGCGGTCCTAGCCGGGGGATAAATGAG. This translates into CASSGPSRGINE. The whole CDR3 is CASSGPSRGINEQFF. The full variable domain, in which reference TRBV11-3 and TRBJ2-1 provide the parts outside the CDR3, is EAGVVQSPRYKIIEKKQPVAFWCNPISGHNTLYWYLQNLGQGPELLIRYENEEAVDDSQLPKDRFSAERLKGVDSTLKIQPAELGDSAVYLCASSGPSRGINEQFFGPGTRLTVL.

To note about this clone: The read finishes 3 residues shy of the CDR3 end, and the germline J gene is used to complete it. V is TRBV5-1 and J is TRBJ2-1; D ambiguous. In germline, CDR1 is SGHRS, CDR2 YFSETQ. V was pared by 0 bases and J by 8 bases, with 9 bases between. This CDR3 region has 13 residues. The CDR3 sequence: CASSLAGFDEQFF. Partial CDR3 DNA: TGCGCCAGCAGCTTGGCCGGTTTCGATGAG.

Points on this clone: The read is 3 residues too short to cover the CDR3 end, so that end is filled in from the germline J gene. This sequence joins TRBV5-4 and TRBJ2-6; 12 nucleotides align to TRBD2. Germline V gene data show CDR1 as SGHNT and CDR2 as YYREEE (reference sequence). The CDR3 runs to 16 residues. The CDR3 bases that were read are TGTGCCAGCAGCTTGGGGCAGGCGCTAGCGGGAGGGGTC. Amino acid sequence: CASSLGQALAGGV. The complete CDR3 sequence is CASSLGQALAGGVLTF.

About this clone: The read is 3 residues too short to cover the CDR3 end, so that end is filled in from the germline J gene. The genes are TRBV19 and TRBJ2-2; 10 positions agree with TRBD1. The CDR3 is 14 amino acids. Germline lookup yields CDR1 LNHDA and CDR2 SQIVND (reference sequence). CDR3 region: CASSSRDRGEKLFF. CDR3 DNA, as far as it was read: TGTGCCAGTAGTAGCCGGGACAGGGGTGAAAAG.

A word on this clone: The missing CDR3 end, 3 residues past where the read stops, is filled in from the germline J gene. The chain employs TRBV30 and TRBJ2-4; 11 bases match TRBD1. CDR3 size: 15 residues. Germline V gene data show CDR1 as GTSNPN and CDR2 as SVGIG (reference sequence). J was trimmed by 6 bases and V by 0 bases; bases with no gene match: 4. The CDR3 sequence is CAWSVGGTGGNIQYF. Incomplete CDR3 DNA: TGTGCCTGGAGTGTAGGGGGGACAGGGGGAAACATT.